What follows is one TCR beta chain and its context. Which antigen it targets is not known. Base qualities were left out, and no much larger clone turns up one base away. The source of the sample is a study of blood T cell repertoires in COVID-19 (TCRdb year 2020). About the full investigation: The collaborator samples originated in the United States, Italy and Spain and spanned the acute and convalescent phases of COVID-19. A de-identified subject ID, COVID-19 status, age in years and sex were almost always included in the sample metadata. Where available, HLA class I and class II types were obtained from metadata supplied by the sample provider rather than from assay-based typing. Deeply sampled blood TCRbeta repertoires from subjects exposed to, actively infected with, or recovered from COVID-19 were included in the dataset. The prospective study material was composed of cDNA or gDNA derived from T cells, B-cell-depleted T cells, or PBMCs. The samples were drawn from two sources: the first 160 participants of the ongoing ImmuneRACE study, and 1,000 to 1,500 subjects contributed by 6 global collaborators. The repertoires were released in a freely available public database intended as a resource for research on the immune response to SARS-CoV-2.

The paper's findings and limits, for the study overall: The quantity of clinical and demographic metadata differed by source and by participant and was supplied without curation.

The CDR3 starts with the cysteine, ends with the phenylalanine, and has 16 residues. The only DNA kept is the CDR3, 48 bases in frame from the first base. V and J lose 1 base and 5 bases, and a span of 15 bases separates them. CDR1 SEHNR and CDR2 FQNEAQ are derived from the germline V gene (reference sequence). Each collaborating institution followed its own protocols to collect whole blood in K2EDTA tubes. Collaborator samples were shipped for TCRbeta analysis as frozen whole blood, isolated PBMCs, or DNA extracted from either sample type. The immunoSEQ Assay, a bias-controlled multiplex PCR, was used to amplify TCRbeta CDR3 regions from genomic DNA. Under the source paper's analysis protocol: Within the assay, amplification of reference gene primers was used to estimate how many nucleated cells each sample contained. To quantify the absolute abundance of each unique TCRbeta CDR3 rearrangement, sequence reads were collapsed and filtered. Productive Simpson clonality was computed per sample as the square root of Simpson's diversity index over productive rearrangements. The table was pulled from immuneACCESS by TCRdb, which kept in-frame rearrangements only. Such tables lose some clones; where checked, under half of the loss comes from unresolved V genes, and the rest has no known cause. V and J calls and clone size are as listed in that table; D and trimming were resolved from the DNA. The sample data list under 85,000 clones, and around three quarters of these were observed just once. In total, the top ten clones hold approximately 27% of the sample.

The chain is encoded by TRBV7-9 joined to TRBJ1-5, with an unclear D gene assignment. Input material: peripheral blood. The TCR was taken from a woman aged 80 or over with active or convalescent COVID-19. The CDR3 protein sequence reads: CASSLGTPTGDQPQHF. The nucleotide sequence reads TGTGCCAGCAGCTTAGGTACCCCCACCGGGGATCAGCCCCAGCATTTT. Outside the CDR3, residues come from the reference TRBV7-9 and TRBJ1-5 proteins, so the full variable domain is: DTGVSQNPRHKITKRGQNVTFRCDPISEHNRLYWYRQTLGQGPEFLTYFQNEAQLEKSRLLSDRFSAERPKGSFSTLEIQRTEQGDSAMYLCASSLGTPTGDQPQHFGDGTRLSIL.